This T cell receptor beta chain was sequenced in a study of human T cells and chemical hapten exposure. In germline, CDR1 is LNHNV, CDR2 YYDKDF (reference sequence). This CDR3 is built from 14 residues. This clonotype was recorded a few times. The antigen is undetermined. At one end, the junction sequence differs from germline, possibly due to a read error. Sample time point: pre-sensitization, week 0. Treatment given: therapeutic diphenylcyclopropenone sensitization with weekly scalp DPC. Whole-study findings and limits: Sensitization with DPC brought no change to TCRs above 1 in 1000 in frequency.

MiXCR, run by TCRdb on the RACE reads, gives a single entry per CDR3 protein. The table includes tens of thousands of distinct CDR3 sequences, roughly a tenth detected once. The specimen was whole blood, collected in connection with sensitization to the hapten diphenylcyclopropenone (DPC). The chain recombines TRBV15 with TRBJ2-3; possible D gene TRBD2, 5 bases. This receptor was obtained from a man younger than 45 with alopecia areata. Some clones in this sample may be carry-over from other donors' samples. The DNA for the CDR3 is TGTGTCACCAGCAGAGTGGGAGACGGAGATACGCAGTATTTT. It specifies CVTSRVGDGDTQYF.